Below, one T cell receptor (beta chain) is given with its context. Authors' methods: Quantification of nucleated cells was approximated via reference gene primer amplification. This table comes from immunoSEQ multiplex PCR, and its TCRdb copy is limited to in-frame clones, with some not included. The V and J calls and the clone size are those of that table, but D and trimming were determined from the DNA. The sample includes around 50,000 clones, about 86% seen only once; the top ten take 6.5%. Seattle's enrolled individuals joined amid active infection and were then monitored longitudinally. The CDR3 spans 16 residues. Germline CDR1 reads MDHEN; CDR2 reads SYDVKM. The ends were cut back, 4 bases at V and 2 bases at J, with 15 bases in the middle. This specimen comes from a study of blood T cell repertoires in COVID-19. At the level of the study: T cells, B-cell-depleted T cells, or PBMCs provided the cDNA or gDNA that served as material.

The rearrangement links TRBV28 to TRBJ2-1, with a tentative D call TRBD1 (6 bases). The receptor was isolated from an older woman with COVID-19, enrolled during active disease. Sequencing was carried out using peripheral blood. The CDR3 nucleotides read TGTGCCAGCAGTTCTCCGGGACATGCGCCCTACAATGAGCAGTTCTTC. Translation gives CASSSPGHAPYNEQFF.